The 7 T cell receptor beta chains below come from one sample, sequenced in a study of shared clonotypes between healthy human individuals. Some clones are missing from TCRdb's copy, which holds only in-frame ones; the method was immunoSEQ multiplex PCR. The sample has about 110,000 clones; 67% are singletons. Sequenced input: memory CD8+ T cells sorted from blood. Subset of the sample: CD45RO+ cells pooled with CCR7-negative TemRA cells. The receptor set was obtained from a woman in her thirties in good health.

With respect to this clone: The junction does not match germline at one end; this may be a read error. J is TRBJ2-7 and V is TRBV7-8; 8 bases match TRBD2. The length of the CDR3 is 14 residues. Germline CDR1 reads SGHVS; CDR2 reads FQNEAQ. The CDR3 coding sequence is TGTGCCAGCAGCCCGGAAGCGGGAGAGACGAGCATCAACTTC. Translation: CASSPEAGETSINF.

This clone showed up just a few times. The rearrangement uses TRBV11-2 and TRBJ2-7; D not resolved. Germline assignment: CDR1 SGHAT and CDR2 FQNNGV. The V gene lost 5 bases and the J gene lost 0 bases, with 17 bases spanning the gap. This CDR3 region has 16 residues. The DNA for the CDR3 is TGTGCCAGCAGCCAAGATCTGGGGAAGGGCTCCTACGAGCAGTACTTC. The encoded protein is CASSQDLGKGSYEQYF.

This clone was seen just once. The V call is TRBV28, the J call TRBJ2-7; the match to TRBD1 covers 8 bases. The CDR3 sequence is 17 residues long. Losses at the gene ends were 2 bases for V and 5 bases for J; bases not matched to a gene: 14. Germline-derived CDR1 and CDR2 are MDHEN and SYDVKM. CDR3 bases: TGTGCCAGCAGTTTAATACCTGAACAGGGGGTCCCTCACGAGCAGTACTTC. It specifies CASSLIPEQGVPHEQYF. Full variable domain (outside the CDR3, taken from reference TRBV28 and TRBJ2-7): DVKVTQSSRYLVKRTGEKVFLECVQDMDHENMFWYRQDPGLGLRLIYFSYDVKMKEKGDIPEGYSVSREKKERFSLILESASTNQTSMYLCASSLIPEQGVPHEQYFGPGTRLTVT.

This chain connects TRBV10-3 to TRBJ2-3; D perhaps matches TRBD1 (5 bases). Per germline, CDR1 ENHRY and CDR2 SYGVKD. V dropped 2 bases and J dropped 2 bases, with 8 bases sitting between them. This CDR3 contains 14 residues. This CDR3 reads CAISEDRYTDTQYF. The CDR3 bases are TGTGCCATCAGTGAGGACAGATACACAGATACGCAGTATTTT.

This CDR3 is CASSLGGGSYEQYF. In DNA, the CDR3 is TGTGCCAGCAGCTTAGGAGGCGGGAGCTACGAGCAGTACTTC. The chain links TRBV13 to TRBJ2-7, with 7 bases identical to TRBD2. V gave up 0 bases and J gave up 3 bases; unmatched junction bases: 2. This CDR3 is built from 14 residues. Germline CDR1 PRHDT, CDR2 FYEKMQ (reference sequence).

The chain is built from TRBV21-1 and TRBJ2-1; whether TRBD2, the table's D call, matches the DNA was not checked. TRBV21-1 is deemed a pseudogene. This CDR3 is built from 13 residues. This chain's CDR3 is CATPGRGSNEQFF. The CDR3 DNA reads TGTGCCACCCCCGGGAGGGGAAGCAATGAGCAGTTCTTC.

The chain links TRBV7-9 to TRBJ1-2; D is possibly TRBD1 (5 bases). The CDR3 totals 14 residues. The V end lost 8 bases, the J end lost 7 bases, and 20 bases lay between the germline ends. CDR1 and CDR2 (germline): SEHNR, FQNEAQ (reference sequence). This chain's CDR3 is CASYIPEGRAGYTF. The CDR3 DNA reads TGTGCCAGCTATATCCCTGAGGGGCGGGCTGGCTACACCTTC.